Within the sample, the clone carrying this TCR beta chain is medium-sized (0.01 to 0.1%). The data are from a study of patients and donors after allogeneic stem cell transplantation. MiXCR was run by TCRdb on the RT-PCR reads, yielding one entry per CDR3 protein. The data hold more than 20,000 distinct CDR3 sequences, with roughly 43% observed a single time. The sequence was collected from a human donor who was either an allogeneic HSCT recipient or a stem cell or donor lymphocyte infusion donor (not recorded which). It is not recorded whose cells these are; they may come from a transplant donor. The material sequenced was blood, either unsorted or a sorted T cell fraction (not recorded which).

DNA for the CDR3: TGTGCCATCCGGGACAGCCTATTTTATGGCTACACCTTC. Residues: CAIRDSLFYGYTF. V gene TRBV10-3 combines with J gene TRBJ1-2, with TRBD1 matching 7 bases. Trimming at V came to 8 bases and at J to 5 bases, leaving 8 bases not matched to a gene. The CDR3 has 13 amino acids. Germline lookup yields CDR1 ENHRY and CDR2 SYGVKD.